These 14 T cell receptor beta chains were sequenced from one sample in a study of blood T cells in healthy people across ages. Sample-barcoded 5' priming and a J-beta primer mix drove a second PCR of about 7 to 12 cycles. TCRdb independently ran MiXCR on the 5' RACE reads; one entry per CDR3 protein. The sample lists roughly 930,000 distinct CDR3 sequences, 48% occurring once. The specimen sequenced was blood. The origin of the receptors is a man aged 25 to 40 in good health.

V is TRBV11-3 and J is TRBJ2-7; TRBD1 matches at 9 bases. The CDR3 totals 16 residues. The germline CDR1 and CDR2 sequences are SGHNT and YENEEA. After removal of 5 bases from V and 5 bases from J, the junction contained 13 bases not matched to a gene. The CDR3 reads CASSKTTGQGLHEQYF. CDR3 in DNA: TGTGCCAGCAGCAAAACCACGGGACAGGGACTCCACGAGCAGTACTTC.

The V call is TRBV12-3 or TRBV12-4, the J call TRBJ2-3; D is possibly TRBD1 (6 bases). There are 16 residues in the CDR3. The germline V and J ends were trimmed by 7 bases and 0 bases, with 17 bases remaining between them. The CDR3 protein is CASTKGPGVSTDTQYF. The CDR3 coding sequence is TGTGCCAGCACCAAAGGGCCAGGGGTTAGCACAGATACGCAGTATTTT.

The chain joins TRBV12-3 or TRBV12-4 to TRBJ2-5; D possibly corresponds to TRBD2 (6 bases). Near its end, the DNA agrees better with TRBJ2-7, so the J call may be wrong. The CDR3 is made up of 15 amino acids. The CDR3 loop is CASSSPGHRGYEQYF. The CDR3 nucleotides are TGTGCCAGCAGTTCCCCGGGGCATCGGGGGTACGAGCAGTACTTC.

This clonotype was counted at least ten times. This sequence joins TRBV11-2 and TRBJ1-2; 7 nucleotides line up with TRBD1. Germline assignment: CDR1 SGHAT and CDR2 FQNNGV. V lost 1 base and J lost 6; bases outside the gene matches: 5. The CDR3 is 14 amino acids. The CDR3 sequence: CASSLGRGFHGYTF. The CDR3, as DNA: TGTGCCAGCAGCTTAGGCAGGGGGTTTCATGGCTACACCTTC.

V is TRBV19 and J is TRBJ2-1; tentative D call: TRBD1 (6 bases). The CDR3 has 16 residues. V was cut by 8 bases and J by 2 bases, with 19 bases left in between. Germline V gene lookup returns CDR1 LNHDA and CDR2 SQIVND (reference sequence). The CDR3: CASLGGGRGAYNEQFF. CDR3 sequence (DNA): TGTGCCAGTCTAGGGGGTGGAAGGGGCGCCTACAATGAGCAGTTCTTC.

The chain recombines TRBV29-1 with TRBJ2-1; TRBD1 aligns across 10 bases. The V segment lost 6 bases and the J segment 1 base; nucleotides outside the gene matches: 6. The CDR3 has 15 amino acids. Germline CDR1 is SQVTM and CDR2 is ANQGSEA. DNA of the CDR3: TGCAGCGTGGCCGGGACAGGGGCTTCCTACAATGAGCAGTTCTTC. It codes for CSVAGTGASYNEQFF.

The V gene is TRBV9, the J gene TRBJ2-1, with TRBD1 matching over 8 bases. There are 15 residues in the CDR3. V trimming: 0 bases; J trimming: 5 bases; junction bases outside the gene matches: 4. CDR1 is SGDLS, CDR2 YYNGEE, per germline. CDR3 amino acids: CASSVGSGGHNEQFF. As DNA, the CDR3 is TGTGCCAGCAGCGTAGGATCAGGGGGCCACAATGAGCAGTTCTTC.

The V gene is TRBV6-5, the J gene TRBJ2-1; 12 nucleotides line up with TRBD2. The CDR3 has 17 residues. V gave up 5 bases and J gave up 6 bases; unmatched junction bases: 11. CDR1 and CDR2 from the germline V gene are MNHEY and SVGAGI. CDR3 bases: TGTGCCAGCAGTATACTAGCGGGGGGACTAAGATTCAATGAGCAGTTCTTC. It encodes CASSILAGGLRFNEQFF.

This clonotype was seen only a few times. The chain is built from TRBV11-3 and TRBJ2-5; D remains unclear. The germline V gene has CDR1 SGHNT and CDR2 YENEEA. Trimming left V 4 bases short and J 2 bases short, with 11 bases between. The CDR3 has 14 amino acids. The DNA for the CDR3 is TGTGCCAGCAGCTCCGGACGAGATCAAGAGACCCAGTACTTC. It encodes CASSSGRDQETQYF.

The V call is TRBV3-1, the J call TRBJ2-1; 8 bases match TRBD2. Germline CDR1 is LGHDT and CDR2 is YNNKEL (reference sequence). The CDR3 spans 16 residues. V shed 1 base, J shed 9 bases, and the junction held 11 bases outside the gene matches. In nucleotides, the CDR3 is TGTGCCAGCAGCCAAGGAGACCGGGGGGGCATTATTGAGCAGTTCTTC. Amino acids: CASSQGDRGGIIEQFF.

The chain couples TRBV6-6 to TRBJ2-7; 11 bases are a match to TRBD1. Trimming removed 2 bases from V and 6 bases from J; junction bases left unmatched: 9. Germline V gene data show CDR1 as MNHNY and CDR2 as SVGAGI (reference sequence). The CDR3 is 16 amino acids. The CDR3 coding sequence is TGTGCCAGCAGTTACACTGCCGGGACAGGGGGGCTCGAGCAGTACTTC. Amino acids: CASSYTAGTGGLEQYF.

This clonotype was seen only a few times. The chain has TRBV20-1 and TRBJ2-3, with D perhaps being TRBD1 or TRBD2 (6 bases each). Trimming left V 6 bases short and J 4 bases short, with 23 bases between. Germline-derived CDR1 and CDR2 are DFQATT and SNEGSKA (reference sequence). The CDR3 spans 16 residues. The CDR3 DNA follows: TGCAGTGCCCCCTCGTGGGGGCGGGGCCCCTCAGATACGCAGTATTTT. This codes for CSAPSWGRGPSDTQYF.

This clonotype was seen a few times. The CDR3 nucleotides read TGTGCCAGCAGCTTGACTCCACTAGGGAGCACAGATACGCAGTATTTT. Translation gives CASSLTPLGSTDTQYF. The genes are TRBV7-3 and TRBJ2-3; maybe TRBD2 (5 bases). V shed 3 bases and J shed 0 bases, with 13 bases lying between them. There are 16 residues in the CDR3. The germline gives CDR1 SGHTA, CDR2 FQGTGA.

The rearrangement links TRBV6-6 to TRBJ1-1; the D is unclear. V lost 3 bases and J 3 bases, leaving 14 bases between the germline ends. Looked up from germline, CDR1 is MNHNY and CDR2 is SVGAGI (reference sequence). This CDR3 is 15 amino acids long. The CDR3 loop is CASSYSYETDTEAFF. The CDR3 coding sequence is TGTGCCAGCAGTTATTCCTATGAAACGGACACTGAAGCTTTCTTT.